The 14 T cell receptor beta chains presented below share a single source sample, sequenced in a study of blood T cell repertoires in COVID-19. Profiled with immunoSEQ multiplex PCR; TCRdb holds only in-frame clones, not every one. The sample records around 300,000 clones, roughly 85% being singletons. Source material: peripheral blood. The source is a human donor in a cohort sampled during active COVID-19.

The count of this clone is one. This chain connects TRBV4-2 to TRBJ2-1; D perhaps matches TRBD1 (5 bases). V was shortened by 2 bases and J by 2 bases, with 10 bases between the two germline ends. The CDR3 covers 15 residues. Germline values: CDR1 LGHNA, CDR2 YNFKEQ. CDR3 in amino acids: CASSQSTGTYNEQFF. The CDR3 DNA reads TGTGCCAGCAGCCAATCTACAGGTACCTACAATGAGCAGTTCTTC.

V is TRBV3-1 (or the pseudogene TRBV3-2) and J is TRBJ1-1, with D uncertain. The length of the CDR3 is 14 residues. V lost 4 bases to trimming and J lost 4 bases, with 13 bases between them. Germline assignment: CDR1 LGHDT and CDR2 YNNKEL (reference sequence). As DNA, the CDR3 is TGTGCCAGCAGCCCCACAGCGGGTAGCACTGAAGCTTTCTTT. Translation gives CASSPTAGSTEAFF.

This chain uses TRBV7-3 with TRBJ1-1, with TRBD1 matching over 8 bases. The CDR3 contains 15 residues. Germline CDR1 SGHTA, CDR2 FQGTGA. Germline trimming cut 2 bases from V and 6 bases from J; bases unmatched to any gene: 8. CDR3 region: CASSLGAGGASEAFF. In DNA form, the CDR3 reads TGTGCCAGCAGCTTAGGGGCAGGGGGCGCGTCTGAAGCTTTCTTT.

This chain connects TRBV7-8 to TRBJ1-1; 9 bases fit TRBD1. Germline V lookup: CDR1 SGHVS, CDR2 FQNEAQ. The CDR3 totals 15 residues. Unmatched junction bases numbered 9, after V lost 4 bases and J lost 6 bases. The CDR3 loop reads CASSYGTGSLPEAFF. For the CDR3, the DNA is TGTGCCAGCAGCTATGGGACAGGGAGTCTTCCTGAAGCTTTCTTT.

The chain has TRBV6-2 or TRBV6-3 and TRBJ1-6; tentative D call: TRBD1 (5 bases). CDR1 MNHEY and CDR2 SVGEGT come from the germline V gene. The CDR3 length is 13 residues. Trimming took 5 bases from V and 10 from J, leaving 12 bases between them. The CDR3 is CASSGRVGSPLHF. CDR3 DNA sequence: TGTGCCAGCAGTGGCAGGGTCGGCTCACCCCTCCACTTT.

The chain joins TRBV7-6 to TRBJ1-5; 8 bases are a match to TRBD1. The length of the CDR3 is 19 residues. After removal of 5 bases from V and 2 bases from J, the junction contained 17 bases not matched to a gene. Germline V gene data show CDR1 as SGHVS and CDR2 as FNYEAQ. CDR3 residues: CASSPSPVDRGSGNQPQHF. For the CDR3, the DNA is TGTGCCAGCAGCCCTAGTCCCGTCGACAGGGGTTCAGGCAATCAGCCCCAGCATTTT.

This clone turned up a few times. The chain combines TRBV5-1 with TRBJ1-2, with TRBD1 as a possible D gene (6 bases). The CDR3 has 13 residues. The V gene's germline CDR1 is SGHRS and CDR2 YFSETQ. V shed 5 bases and J shed 5 bases, with 13 bases lying between them. The CDR3, as DNA: TGCGCCAGCAGTCGGACAGACCCGTATGGCTACACCTTC. It yields the protein CASSRTDPYGYTF.

The sample holds a few counts of this clone. One junction end does not reproduce the germline sequence, and a read error may be involved. The gene calls are TRBV6-5 and TRBJ1-5, with 11 bases lining up with TRBD1. The length of the CDR3 is 14 residues. Germline V CDR1 and CDR2: MNHEY, SVGAGI. CDR3 residues: CASSLGQGAQRQHF. Here the CDR3 DNA reads TGTGCCAGCAGTCTCGGACAGGGGGCGCAGCGCCAGCATTTT.

J is TRBJ1-6 and V is TRBV6-5; no clear D. Germline CDR1 MNHEY, CDR2 SVGAGI. Trimming took off 8 bases at V and 3 bases at J, with 8 bases between the two ends. This CDR3 has 13 amino acids. DNA for the CDR3: TGTGCCAGCGCAGGTTTCTATAATTCACCCCTCCACTTT. It yields the protein CASAGFYNSPLHF.

J is TRBJ1-2 and V is TRBV11-2; unclear D gene. The CDR3 totals 13 residues. V lost 1 base, J lost 4 bases, and 7 bases lay in between. Germline lookup yields CDR1 SGHAT and CDR2 FQNNGV. The CDR3 nucleotides are TGTGCCAGCAGCTTAGGGAGGTTCTATGGCTACACCTTC. Residues: CASSLGRFYGYTF. The complete variable domain, with remaining parts taken from reference TRBV11-2 and TRBJ1-2, reads EAGVAQSPRYKIIEKRQSVAFWCNPISGHATLYWYQQILGQGPKLLIQFQNNGVVDDSQLPKDRFSAERLKGVDSTLKIQPAKLEDSAVYLCASSLGRFYGYTFGSGTRLTVV.

V is TRBV11-1 and J is TRBJ2-3; D not certain. The CDR3 contains 13 residues. CDR1 and CDR2 (germline): SGHAT, FQDESV (reference sequence). The V end lost 0 bases, the J end lost 6 bases, and 7 bases lay between the germline ends. Written as DNA, the CDR3 is TGTGCCAGCAGCTTAGCTTCTGTTGATACGCAGTATTTT. Its protein product is CASSLASVDTQYF.

This chain joins TRBV7-8 and TRBJ1-6; TRBD1 matches at 7 bases. The CDR3 extends over 16 amino acids. Germline lookup yields CDR1 SGHVS and CDR2 FQNEAQ. J gave up 7 bases and V 4 bases, and 10 bases lay outside the gene matches. The CDR3 protein is CASSSKGAGRNSPLHF. The CDR3 coding sequence is TGTGCCAGCAGCTCGAAGGGGGCTGGTCGAAATTCACCCCTCCACTTT.

The V gene is TRBV20-1, the J gene TRBJ2-5; tentative D call: TRBD1 (5 bases). Germline V gene sequence: CDR1 DFQATT, CDR2 SNEGSKA (reference sequence). The V gene lost 4 bases and the J gene lost 5 bases, with 5 bases spanning the gap. This CDR3 spans 10 amino acids. CDR3 in DNA: TGCAGTGCTACAGGGGAGACCCAGTACTTC. This encodes CSATGETQYF.

The count of this clone is one. The chain uses TRBV6-4 and TRBJ2-2; D may be TRBD1 (5 bases). Germline V gene sequence: CDR1 MRHNA, CDR2 SNTAGT. The CDR3 sequence is 14 residues long. V was clipped by 4 bases and J by 1 base, with 7 bases between them. DNA of the CDR3: TGTGCCAGCAGTGGACAGCTGAACACCGGGGAGCTGTTTTTT. Its protein is CASSGQLNTGELFF.